The 4 T cell receptor beta chains below were found in one sample sequenced in a study of blood T cell repertoires in COVID-19. Here immunoSEQ multiplex PCR was the method, and the copy in TCRdb shows in-frame clones only, minus some. Altogether approximately 500,000 clones are present, around nine tenths being singletons, with the ten largest covering about 8%. The source material was peripheral blood. The source is a woman between 45 and 60 years old with COVID-19, enrolled during active disease.

V and J are TRBV7-3 and TRBJ2-3, with no clear D. CDR1 SGHTA and CDR2 FQGTGA come from the germline V gene. This CDR3 region has 15 residues. V was clipped by 5 bases and J by 4 bases, with 16 bases between them. The CDR3 sequence: CASSLLGSRADTQYF. CDR3 coding DNA: TGTGCCAGCAGCCTTCTAGGCTCCCGAGCAGATACGCAGTATTTT.

CDR3 sequence (DNA): TGTGCCAGCAGCGTAGAGAGACGGGAGGGCGGTACGCAGTATTTT. Translation: CASSVERREGGTQYF. V is TRBV9 and J is TRBJ2-3; 8 bases are shared with TRBD2. The junction had 8 bases not matched to a gene; V was cut back by 0 bases and J by 8 bases. CDR3 length equals 15 residues. Germline CDR1 reads SGDLS; CDR2 reads YYNGEE. Using reference TRBV9 and TRBJ2-3 for the parts outside the CDR3, the full variable domain is DSGVTQTPKHLITATGQRVTLRCSPRSGDLSVYWYQQSLDQGLQFLIQYYNGEERAKGNILERFSAQQFPDLHSELNLSSLELGDSALYFCASSVERREGGTQYFGPGTRLTVL.

Concerning this clone itself: The sample carries other DNA sequences with the same CDR3. The V and J genes are TRBV5-1 and TRBJ1-1; the D gene is possibly TRBD1 (6 bases). Germline V gives CDR1 SGHRS, CDR2 YFSETQ. The CDR3 extends over 14 amino acids. Trimming cost V 0 bases and J 2 bases, with 8 bases left between them. For the CDR3, the DNA is TGCGCCAGCAGCTTGGGGACAGCAAACACTGAAGCTTTCTTT. The encoded protein is CASSLGTANTEAFF.

The chain uses TRBV12-3 or TRBV12-4 and TRBJ1-1; no reliable D call. V was pared by 3 bases and J by 3 bases, with 8 bases between. The CDR3 runs to 13 residues. As DNA, the CDR3 is TGTGCCAGCAGTTTCGGGGAGTACACTGAAGCTTTCTTT. It specifies CASSFGEYTEAFF.